This T cell receptor beta chain stems from a study of shared clonotypes between healthy human individuals. In the study overall: Plates per donor: three CD4 naive, three CD4 memory, two CD8 naive, one CD8 memory.

This CDR3 spans 14 amino acids. V shed 1 base, J shed 3 bases, and the junction held 2 bases outside the gene matches. Germline assignment: CDR1 LGHNA and CDR2 YSLEER. Whole-study results and caveats: Clonotypes not shared had lower generation probabilities than those common to all four donors.

The assay was run at deep level. Produced via immunoSEQ multiplex PCR; TCRdb's table is partial and in-frame only. Of about 2 million clones in the sample, around 96% are singletons; the top ten hold less than 1.5%. Points on this clone: Antigen: not known. The sample carries other DNA sequences with the same CDR3.

CD8 cells classed as naive were CD45RO-negative and positively selected for CCR7, excluding terminally differentiated effector memory CD45RA+ cells. The V call is TRBV4-3, the J call TRBJ2-7; TRBD1 matches at 8 bases. The sequenced sample was naive CD8+ T cells sorted from blood. This TCR came from a man aged 18-30 years in good health. The CDR3 sequence is CASSQGGTGYEQYF. CDR3 DNA sequence: TGCGCCAGCAGCCAAGGCGGGACAGGCTACGAGCAGTACTTC.